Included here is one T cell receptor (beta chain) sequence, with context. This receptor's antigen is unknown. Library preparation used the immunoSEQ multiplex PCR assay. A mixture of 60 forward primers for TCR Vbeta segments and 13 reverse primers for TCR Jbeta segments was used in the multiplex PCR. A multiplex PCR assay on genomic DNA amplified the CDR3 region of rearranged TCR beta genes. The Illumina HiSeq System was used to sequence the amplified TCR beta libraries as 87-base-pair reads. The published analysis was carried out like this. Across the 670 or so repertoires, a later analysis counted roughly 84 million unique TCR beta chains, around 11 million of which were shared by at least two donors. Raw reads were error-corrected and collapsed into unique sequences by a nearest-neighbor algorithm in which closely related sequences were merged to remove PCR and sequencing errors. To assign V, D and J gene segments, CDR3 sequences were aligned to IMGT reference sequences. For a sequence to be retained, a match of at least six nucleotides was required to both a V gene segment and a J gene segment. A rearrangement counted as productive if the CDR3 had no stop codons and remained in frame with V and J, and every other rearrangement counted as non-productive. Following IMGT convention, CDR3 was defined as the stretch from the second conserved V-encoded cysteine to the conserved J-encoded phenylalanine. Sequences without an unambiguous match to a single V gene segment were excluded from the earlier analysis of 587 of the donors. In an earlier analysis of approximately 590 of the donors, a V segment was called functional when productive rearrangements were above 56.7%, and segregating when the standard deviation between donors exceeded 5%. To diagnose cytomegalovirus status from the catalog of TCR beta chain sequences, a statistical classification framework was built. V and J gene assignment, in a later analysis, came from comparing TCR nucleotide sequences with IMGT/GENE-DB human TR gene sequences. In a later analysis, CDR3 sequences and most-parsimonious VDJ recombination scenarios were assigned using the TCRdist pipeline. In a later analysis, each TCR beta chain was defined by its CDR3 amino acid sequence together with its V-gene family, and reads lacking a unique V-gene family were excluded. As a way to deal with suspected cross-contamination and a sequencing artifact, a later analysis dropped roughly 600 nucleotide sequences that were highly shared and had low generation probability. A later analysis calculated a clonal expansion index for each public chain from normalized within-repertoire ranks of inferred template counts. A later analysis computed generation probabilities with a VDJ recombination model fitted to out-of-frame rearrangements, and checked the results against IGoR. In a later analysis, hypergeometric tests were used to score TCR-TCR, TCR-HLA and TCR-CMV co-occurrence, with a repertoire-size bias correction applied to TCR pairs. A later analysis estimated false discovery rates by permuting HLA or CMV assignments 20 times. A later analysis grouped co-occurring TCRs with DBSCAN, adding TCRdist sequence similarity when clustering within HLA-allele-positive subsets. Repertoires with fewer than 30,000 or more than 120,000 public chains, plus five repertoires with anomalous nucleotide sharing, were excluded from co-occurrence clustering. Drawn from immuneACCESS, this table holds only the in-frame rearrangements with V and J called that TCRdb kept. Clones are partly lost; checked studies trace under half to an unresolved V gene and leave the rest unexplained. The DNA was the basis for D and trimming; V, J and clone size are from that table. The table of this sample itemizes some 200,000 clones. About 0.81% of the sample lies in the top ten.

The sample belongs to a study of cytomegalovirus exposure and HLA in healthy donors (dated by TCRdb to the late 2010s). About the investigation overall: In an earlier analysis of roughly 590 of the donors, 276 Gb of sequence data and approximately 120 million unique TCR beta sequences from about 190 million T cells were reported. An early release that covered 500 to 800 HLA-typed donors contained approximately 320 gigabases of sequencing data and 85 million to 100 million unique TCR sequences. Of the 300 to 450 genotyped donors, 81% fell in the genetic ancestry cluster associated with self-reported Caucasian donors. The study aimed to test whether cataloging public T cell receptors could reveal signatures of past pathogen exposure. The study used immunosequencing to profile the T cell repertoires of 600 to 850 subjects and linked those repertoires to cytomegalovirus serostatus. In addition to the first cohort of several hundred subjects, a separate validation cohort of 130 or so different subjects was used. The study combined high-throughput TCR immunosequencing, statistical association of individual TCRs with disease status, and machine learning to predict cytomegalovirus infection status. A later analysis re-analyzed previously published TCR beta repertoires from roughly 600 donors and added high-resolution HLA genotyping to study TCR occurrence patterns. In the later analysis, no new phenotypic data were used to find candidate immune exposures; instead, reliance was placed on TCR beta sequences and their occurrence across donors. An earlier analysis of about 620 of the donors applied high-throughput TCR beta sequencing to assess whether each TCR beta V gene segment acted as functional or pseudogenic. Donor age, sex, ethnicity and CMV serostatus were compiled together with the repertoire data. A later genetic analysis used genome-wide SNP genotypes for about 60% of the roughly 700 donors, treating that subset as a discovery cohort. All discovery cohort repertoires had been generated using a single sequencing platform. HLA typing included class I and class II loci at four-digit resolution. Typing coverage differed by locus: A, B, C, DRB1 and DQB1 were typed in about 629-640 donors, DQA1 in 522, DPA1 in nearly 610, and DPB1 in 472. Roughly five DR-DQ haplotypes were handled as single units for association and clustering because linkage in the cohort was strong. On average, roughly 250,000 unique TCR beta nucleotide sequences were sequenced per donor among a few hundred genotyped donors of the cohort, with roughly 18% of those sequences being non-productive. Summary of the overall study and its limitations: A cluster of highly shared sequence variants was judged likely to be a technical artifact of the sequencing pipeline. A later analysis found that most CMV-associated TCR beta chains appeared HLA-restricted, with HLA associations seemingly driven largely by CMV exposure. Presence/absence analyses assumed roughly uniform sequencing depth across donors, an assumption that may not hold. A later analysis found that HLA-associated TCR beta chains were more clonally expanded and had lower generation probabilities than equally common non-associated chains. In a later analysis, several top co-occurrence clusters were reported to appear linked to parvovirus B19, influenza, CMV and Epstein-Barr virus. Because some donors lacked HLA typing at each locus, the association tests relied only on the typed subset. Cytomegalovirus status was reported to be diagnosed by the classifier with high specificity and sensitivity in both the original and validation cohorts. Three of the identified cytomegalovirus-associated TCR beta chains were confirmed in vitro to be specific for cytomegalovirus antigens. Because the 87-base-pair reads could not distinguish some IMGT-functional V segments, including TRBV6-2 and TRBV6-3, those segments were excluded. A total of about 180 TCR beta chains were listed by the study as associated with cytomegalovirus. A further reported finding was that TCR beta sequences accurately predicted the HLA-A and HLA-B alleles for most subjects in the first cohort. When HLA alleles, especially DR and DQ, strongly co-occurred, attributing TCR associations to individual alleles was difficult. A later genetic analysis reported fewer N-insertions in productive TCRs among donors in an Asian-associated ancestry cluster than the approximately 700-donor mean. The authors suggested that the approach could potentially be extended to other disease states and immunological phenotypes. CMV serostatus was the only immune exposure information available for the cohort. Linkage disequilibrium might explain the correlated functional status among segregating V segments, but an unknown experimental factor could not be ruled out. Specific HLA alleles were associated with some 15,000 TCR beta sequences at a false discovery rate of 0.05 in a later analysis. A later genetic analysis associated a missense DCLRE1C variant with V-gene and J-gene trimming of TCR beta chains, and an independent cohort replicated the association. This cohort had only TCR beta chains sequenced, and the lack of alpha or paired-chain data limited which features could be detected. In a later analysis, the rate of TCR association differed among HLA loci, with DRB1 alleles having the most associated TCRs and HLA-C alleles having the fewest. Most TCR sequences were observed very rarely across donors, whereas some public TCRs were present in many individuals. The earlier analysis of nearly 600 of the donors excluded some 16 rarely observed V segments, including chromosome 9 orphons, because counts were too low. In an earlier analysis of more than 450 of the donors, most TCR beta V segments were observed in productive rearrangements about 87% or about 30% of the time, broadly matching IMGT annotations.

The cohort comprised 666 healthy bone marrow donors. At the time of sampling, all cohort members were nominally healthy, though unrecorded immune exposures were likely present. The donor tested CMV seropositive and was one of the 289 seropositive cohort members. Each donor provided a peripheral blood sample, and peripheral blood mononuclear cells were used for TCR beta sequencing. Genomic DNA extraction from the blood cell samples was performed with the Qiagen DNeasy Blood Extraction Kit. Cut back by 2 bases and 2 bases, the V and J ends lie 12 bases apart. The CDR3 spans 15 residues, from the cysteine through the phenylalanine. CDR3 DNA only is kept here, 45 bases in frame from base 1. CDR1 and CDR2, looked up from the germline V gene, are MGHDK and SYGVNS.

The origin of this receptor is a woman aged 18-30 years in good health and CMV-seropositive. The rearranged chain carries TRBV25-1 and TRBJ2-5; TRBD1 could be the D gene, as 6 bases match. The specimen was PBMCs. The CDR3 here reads CASSEGLDRQETQYF. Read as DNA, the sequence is TGTGCCAGCAGTGAAGGGCTGGACAGACAAGAGACCCAGTACTTC.